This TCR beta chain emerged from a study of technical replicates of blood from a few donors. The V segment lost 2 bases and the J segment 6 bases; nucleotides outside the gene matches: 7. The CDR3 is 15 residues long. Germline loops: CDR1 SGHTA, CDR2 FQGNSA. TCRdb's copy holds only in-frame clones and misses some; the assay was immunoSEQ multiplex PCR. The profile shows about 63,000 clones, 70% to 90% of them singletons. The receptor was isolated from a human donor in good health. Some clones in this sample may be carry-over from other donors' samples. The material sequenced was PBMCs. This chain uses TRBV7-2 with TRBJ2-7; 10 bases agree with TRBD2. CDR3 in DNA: TGTGCCAGCAGCTTAAGTGGGACTAGCGTTGTCGAGCAGTACTTC. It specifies CASSLSGTSVVEQYF.